Shown below are 14 T cell receptor beta chains from a single sample sequenced in a study of T-cell memory formation after mild COVID-19 listed by TCRdb under 2021. The library relied on 5' RACE. TCRdb names Illumina NovaSeq 6000 as the instrument used. Using fastp trimming at Q25 and MiXCR clonotype assembly, TCRdb reanalyzed the public sequencing data and kept in-frame beta chains. Under each unique CDR3 protein, matching rows form one entry showing the most common genes and DNA. The sample profile shows 450,000 or so distinct CDR3 sequences; around 27% of them were found once. Around an eighth of the sample comes from the top ten. Sequencing was performed on PBMCs or a T cell subset sorted from them (not recorded which). The receptors shown here come from an adult woman who had mild COVID-19 (a few samples of this study predate the infection). The sample titles of this study are shuffled in the database, so cell type and time point are left out; the donor was told from shared clones.

This clonotype was seen a handful of times. The genes are TRBV6-1 and TRBJ1-5; the D is unclear. V was pared by 2 bases and J by 2 bases, with 4 bases between. Per the germline V gene, CDR1 is MNHNS and CDR2 is SASEGT. This CDR3 spans 13 amino acids. This CDR3 reads CASSEIGNQPQHF. CDR3 in DNA: TGTGCCAGCAGTGAAATCGGCAATCAGCCCCAGCATTTT.

The CDR3 region is CASSLQPSGNTGELFF. The CDR3, as DNA: TGTGCCAGCAGCTTACAACCTAGCGGGAACACCGGGGAGCTGTTTTTT. The chain joins TRBV7-2 to TRBJ2-2; 7 bases are a match to TRBD2. Germline V gene sequence: CDR1 SGHTA, CDR2 FQGNSA. The length of the CDR3 is 16 residues. Germline trimming cut 2 bases from V and 1 base from J; bases unmatched to any gene: 4.

The chain uses TRBV12-5 and TRBJ2-1; perhaps TRBD1 as D (6 bases). With 6 bases removed from V and 7 bases from J, the gap between germline ends came to 10 bases. Germline-derived CDR1 and CDR2 are LGHNT and FRNRAP. The CDR3 is 12 residues long. CDR3 loop: CASGSTGNEQFF. Here the CDR3 DNA reads TGTGCTAGTGGCTCAACAGGGAATGAGCAGTTCTTC.

This clonotype has only a few counts. The chain is built from TRBV27 and TRBJ1-5; a possible D gene is TRBD1 (6 bases). V was trimmed by 2 bases and J by 3 bases, leaving 11 bases between them. Germline CDR1 is MNHEY and CDR2 is SMNVEV (reference sequence). The CDR3 runs 15 residues. This CDR3 reads CASSLNRDSNQPQHF. CDR3 in DNA: TGTGCCAGCAGTTTAAACAGGGATTCCAATCAGCCCCAGCATTTT.

The sample holds a few counts of this clonotype. The rearrangement links TRBV7-9 to TRBJ2-1; no clear D. Germline V gene lookup returns CDR1 SEHNR and CDR2 FQNEAQ (reference sequence). Deletions cut 8 bases from V and 0 bases from J, with 20 bases between. There are 17 residues in the CDR3. Here the CDR3 DNA reads TGTGCCAGCGTAGGTCAATATGCTGAGAGCTCCTACAATGAGCAGTTCTTC. Its protein is CASVGQYAESSYNEQFF.

The chain combines TRBV19 with TRBJ1-6, with D possibly being TRBD1 (5 bases). Germline values: CDR1 LNHDA, CDR2 SQIVND (reference sequence). The CDR3 has 15 amino acids. The V gene lost 5 bases and the J gene lost 6 bases, with 14 bases spanning the gap. As DNA, the CDR3 is TGTGCCAGTAGTGCCGGGACGGCAATTAATTCACCCCTCCACTTT. It encodes CASSAGTAINSPLHF.

This clonotype has just a few counts. J is TRBJ2-3 and V is TRBV5-1; D is undetermined. The CDR3 totals 16 residues. Trimming cost V 4 bases and J 2 bases, with 17 bases left between them. CDR1 SGHRS and CDR2 YFSETQ come from the germline V gene. The CDR3: CASSTRTPVVTDTQYF. CDR3 in DNA: TGCGCCAGCAGCACCAGGACCCCCGTCGTCACAGATACGCAGTATTTT.

The V and J genes are TRBV6-5 and TRBJ1-3, with D unclear. This CDR3 contains 16 residues. With 5 bases removed from V and 2 bases from J, the gap between germline ends came to 16 bases. Germline V gene data show CDR1 as MNHEY and CDR2 as SVGAGI. CDR3: CASSRFRVEAGNTIYF. The CDR3 DNA follows: TGTGCCAGCAGTCGGTTTAGGGTAGAGGCTGGAAACACCATATATTTT.

The table lists this clonotype with a few counts. The chain joins TRBV7-2 to TRBJ1-4; 9 bases map to TRBD1. Trimming cost V 3 bases and J 8 bases; bases outside gene matches: 10. The CDR3 runs 16 residues. Germline CDR1 is SGHTA and CDR2 is FQGNSA. The CDR3 spells CASSFPSTGGREKLFF. The CDR3 DNA follows: TGTGCCAGCAGCTTCCCATCGACAGGGGGACGCGAAAAACTGTTTTTT.

This clonotype was recorded a few times. This chain connects TRBV6-5 to TRBJ2-1; 12 nucleotides agree with TRBD2. Per germline, CDR1 MNHEY and CDR2 SVGAGI. The CDR3 consists of 14 residues. V trimming: 2 bases; J trimming: 7 bases; junction bases outside the gene matches: 0. CDR3 DNA: TGTGCCAGCAGTTACACTAGCGGGAGGAATGAGCAGTTCTTC. Translating it yields CASSYTSGRNEQFF.

The sample holds a few counts of this clonotype. The chain links TRBV29-1 to TRBJ1-1, with D unclear. Germline V lookup: CDR1 SQVTM, CDR2 ANQGSEA. Trimming took 5 bases from V and 4 from J, leaving 8 bases between them. This CDR3 is 11 amino acids long. CDR3 amino acids: CSVKRGTEAFF. The CDR3 bases are TGCAGCGTTAAAAGAGGCACTGAAGCTTTCTTT. Using reference TRBV29-1 and TRBJ1-1 for the parts outside the CDR3, the full variable domain is SAVISQKPSRDICQRGTSLTIQCQVDSQVTMMFWYRQQPGQSLTLIATANQGSEATYESGFVIDKFPISRPNLTFSTLTVSNMSPEDSSIYLCSVKRGTEAFFGQGTRLTVV.

A few counts support this clonotype. The chain links TRBV7-9 to TRBJ2-2, with 9 bases lining up with TRBD2. CDR3 length: 17 residues. The V gene end was trimmed by 4 bases and the J gene end by 6 bases; junction bases not matched to a gene: 12. Per germline, CDR1 SEHNR and CDR2 FQNEAQ (reference sequence). The CDR3 protein is CASSYETSGRGSGELFF. The CDR3 nucleotides read TGTGCCAGCAGCTACGAGACTAGCGGTCGGGGGTCCGGGGAGCTGTTTTTT.

The rearrangement joins TRBV4-3 to TRBJ2-5; 7 nucleotides line up with TRBD2. There are 16 residues in the CDR3. The V and J ends lost 4 bases and 1 base, in that order; junction bases with no gene match: 9. Per the germline V gene, CDR1 is LGHNA and CDR2 is YSLEER. The CDR3 DNA sequence: TGCGCCAGCAGCCGGACGGTGGGAGGGATCCAAGAGACCCAGTACTTC. It translates to CASSRTVGGIQETQYF.

J is TRBJ2-5 and V is TRBV29-1, with 15 bases fitting TRBD2. J was trimmed by 4 bases and V by 3 bases; bases with no gene match: 9. Germline V lookup: CDR1 SQVTM, CDR2 ANQGSEA. The CDR3 extends over 17 amino acids. Written as DNA, the CDR3 is TGCAGCGTTGATGCCCTTGGACTAGCGGGGGGGAGAGAGACCCAGTACTTC. It yields the protein CSVDALGLAGGRETQYF.